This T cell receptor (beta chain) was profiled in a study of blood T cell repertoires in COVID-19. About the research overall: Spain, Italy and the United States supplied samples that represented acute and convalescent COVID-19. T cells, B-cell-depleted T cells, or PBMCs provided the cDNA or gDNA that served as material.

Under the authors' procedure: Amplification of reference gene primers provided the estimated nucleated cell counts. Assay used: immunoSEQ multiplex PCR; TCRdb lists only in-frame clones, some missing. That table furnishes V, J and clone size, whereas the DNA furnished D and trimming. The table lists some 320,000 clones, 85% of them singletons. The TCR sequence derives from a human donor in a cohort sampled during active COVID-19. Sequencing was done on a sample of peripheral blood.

CDR3 nucleotide sequence: TGTGCCAGCAGTTACTCGGCGGTGGGCACAGATACGCAGTATTTT. Amino acid sequence: CASSYSAVGTDTQYF. J is TRBJ2-3 and V is TRBV6-5; D not certain. There are 15 residues in the CDR3. Germline V gene lookup returns CDR1 MNHEY and CDR2 SVGAGI. V lost 0 bases, J lost 1 base, and 8 bases lay in between.